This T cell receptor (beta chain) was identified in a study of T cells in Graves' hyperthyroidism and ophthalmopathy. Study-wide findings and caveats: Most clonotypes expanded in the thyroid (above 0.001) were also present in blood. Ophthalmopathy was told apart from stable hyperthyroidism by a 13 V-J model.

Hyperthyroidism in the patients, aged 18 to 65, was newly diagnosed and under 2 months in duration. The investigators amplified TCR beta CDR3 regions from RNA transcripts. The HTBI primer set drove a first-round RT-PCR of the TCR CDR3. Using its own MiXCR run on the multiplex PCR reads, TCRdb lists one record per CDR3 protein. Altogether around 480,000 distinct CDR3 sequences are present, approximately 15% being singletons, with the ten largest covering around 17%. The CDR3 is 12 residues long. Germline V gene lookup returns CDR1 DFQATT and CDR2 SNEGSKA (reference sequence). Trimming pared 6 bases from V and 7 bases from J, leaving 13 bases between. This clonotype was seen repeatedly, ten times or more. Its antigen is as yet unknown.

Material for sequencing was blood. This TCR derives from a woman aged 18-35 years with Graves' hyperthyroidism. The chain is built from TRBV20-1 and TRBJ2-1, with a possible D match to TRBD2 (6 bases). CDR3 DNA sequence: TGCAGTGCCTTCCGGGACTTTAATGAGCAGTTCTTC. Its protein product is CSAFRDFNEQFF.